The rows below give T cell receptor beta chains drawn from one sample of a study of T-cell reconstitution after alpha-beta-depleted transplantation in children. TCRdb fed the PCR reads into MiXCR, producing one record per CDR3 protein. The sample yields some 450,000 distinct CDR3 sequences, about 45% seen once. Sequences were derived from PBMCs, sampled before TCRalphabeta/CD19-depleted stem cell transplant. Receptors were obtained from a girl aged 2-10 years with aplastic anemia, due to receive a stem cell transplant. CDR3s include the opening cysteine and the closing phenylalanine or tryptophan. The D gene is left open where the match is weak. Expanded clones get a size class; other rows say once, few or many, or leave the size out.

TGTGCCAGCAGCTTAGCGGAGACGCGGGGAAACACCATATATTTT	CASSLAETRGNTIYF	-	TRBV7-2	TRBJ1-3	few
TGTGCCAGCAGCCAAACAGGAGGCGGCTACACCTTC	CASSQTGGGYTF	-	TRBV14	TRBJ1-2	-
TGTGCCAGCAGCCCCCGGGACTGGTCCTACAATGAGCAGTTCTTC	CASSPRDWSYNEQFF	-	TRBV9	TRBJ2-1	-
TGTGCCAGCAGTTACGCGGTGAACACTGAAGCTTTCTTT	CASSYAVNTEAFF	-	TRBV6-5	TRBJ1-1	-
TGTGCCAGCAGCCCAGGTCTCCCTTATTCTGGGGCCAACGTCCTGACTTTC	CASSPGLPYSGANVLTF	-	TRBV6-1	TRBJ2-6	-
TGTGCCAGCAGTGAAGTAGGGGGACTAACAGTCTACAATGAGCAGTTCTTC	CASSEVGGLTVYNEQFF	-	TRBV6-1	TRBJ2-1	-
TGCAGTGCTGAGAAGAATCTCGGTGACTTACTCCACAATGAGCAGTTCTTC	CSAEKNLGDLLHNEQFF	-	TRBV20-1	TRBJ2-1	few
TGCAGTGCCCCTGGAACTTCAGGGGATCCTGCCTACGAGCAGTACTTC	CSAPGTSGDPAYEQYF	-	TRBV20-1	TRBJ2-7	once
TGCAGCGTTGACAGGCTGGCAATGAGGGATACGCAGTATTTT	CSVDRLAMRDTQYF	-	TRBV29-1	TRBJ2-3	-
TGCAGTGCTGGAGGGGGGATTCAGTACTTC	CSAGGGIQYF	-	TRBV20-1	TRBJ2-4	-
TGTGCCAGCAGTTACTCTCCAGGCTCCAATTCACCCCTCCACTTT	CASSYSPGSNSPLHF	-	TRBV6-5	TRBJ1-6	-
TGTGCCAGCACCCCGACTAGCGGGGGGTTCCGCACAGATACGCAGTATTTT	CASTPTSGGFRTDTQYF	TRBD2	TRBV12-3/TRBV12-4	TRBJ2-3	-
TGTGCCAGCAAGCTTCCGGCGGGAGCCTACGAGCAGTACTTC	CASKLPAGAYEQYF	TRBD2	TRBV6-1	TRBJ2-7	-
TGCGCCAGCAGCTTGGCCGGCAGCCAATCCTACGAGCAGTACTTC	CASSLAGSQSYEQYF	-	TRBV5-1	TRBJ2-7	few
TGCGCCAGCAGCTTGCTCCCCACCGGGACAGCCTCCTACGAGCAGTACTTC	CASSLLPTGTASYEQYF	TRBD1	TRBV4-1	TRBJ2-7	few
TGCGCCAGCAGCCAAACAGGGACTGGAAACACCATATATTTT	CASSQTGTGNTIYF	-	TRBV4-3	TRBJ1-3	-
TGTGCCAGCAGGCGAGGGGGCACCCCGCGCACCCTCCACTTT	CASRRGGTPRTLHF	TRBD1	TRBV28	TRBJ1-6	-
TGCGCCAGCGTCCCGGGACCCACCCGGGCGCAGTATTTT	CASVPGPTRAQYF	-	TRBV10-2	TRBJ2-3	-
TGTGCCAGCAGTCGACTATACCTCTACAATGAGCAGTTCTTC	CASSRLYLYNEQFF	-	TRBV12-3/TRBV12-4	TRBJ2-1	many
TGTGCCAGCAGCCAAGACGTACAGGGGTTTGAAAAACTGTTTTTT	CASSQDVQGFEKLFF	TRBD1	TRBV14	TRBJ1-4	few
TGCAGTGCTAGGCGTAGCGGGCGAGGGGATACGCAGTATTTT	CSARRSGRGDTQYF	TRBD2	TRBV20-1	TRBJ2-3	-
TGCAGTGCCTCGAGTAGAGTATACGAGCAGTACTTC	CSASSRVYEQYF	-	TRBV20-1	TRBJ2-7	few
TGCAGTGCTAGAGCCGCGGGAGGCGGCCCTAATGAGCAGTTCTTC	CSARAAGGGPNEQFF	TRBD2	TRBV20-1	TRBJ2-1	-
TGCGCCAGCAACTCAAAGCGGATTTTTGACGAGCAGTACTTC	CASNSKRIFDEQYF	-	TRBV5-1	TRBJ2-7	-
TGTGCCAGCAGTCGACTAGCGGGAGTCTCCTACAATGAGCAGTTCTTC	CASSRLAGVSYNEQFF	TRBD2	TRBV12-3/TRBV12-4	TRBJ2-1	few
TGCAGCGTTGGCCGAGCAGTGAACACTGAAGCTTTCTTT	CSVGRAVNTEAFF	-	TRBV29-1	TRBJ1-1	-
TGCAGCGTTGACTCTTTGGTTGCAGATACGCAGTATTTT	CSVDSLVADTQYF	-	TRBV29-1	TRBJ2-3	many
TGTGCCAGCAGCTCAACTAGCGGCAGGGATGTGGATACGCAGTATTTT	CASSSTSGRDVDTQYF	TRBD2	TRBV7-8	TRBJ2-3	-
TGCAGTGCTAGGGGACTAGCGGATCAGAACACCGGGGAGCTGTTTTTT	CSARGLADQNTGELFF	TRBD2	TRBV20-1	TRBJ2-2	many